This passage covers 29 T cell receptor beta chains from one sample sequenced in a study of cytomegalovirus exposure and HLA in healthy donors (dated by TCRdb to the late 2010s). Library method: the immunoSEQ multiplex PCR assay. A mixture of 60 forward primers for TCR Vbeta segments and 13 reverse primers for TCR Jbeta segments was used in the multiplex PCR. TCRdb retrieved this table from immuneACCESS and kept in-frame rearrangements only. Not all clones are present; in checked studies, unresolved V genes account for under half, and no reason is known for the remainder. The sample's records list 100,000 or so clones. Of the sample, 0.59% is held by the ten largest clones. Sequenced input: PBMCs. The receptors stem from a man in his fifties or sixties in good health and CMV-seronegative.

The rearrangement joins TRBV18 to TRBJ2-3, with TRBD2 matching 11 bases. The junction had 3 bases not matched to a gene; V was cut back by 3 bases and J by 1 base. Germline V gene data show CDR1 as KGHSH and CDR2 as LQKENI. This CDR3 is 16 amino acids long. The CDR3, as DNA: TGTGCCAGCTCACCCCGGACTAGCGGGCGCACAGATACGCAGTATTTT. This encodes CASSPRTSGRTDTQYF.

The gene calls are TRBV10-3 and TRBJ1-2; possibly TRBD1 for D (6 bases). Germline V CDR1 and CDR2: ENHRY, SYGVKD. The CDR3 is made up of 16 amino acids. The germline V and J ends were trimmed by 6 bases and 0 bases, with 17 bases remaining between them. The CDR3 DNA is TGTGCCATCAGCCGAGAAACAGGGCCTTCTAACTATGGCTACACCTTC. Its translation: CAISRETGPSNYGYTF.

The V call is TRBV7-9, the J call TRBJ1-2; the D is unclear. The CDR3 is made up of 12 amino acids. Trimming shortened V by 0 bases and J by 4 bases, and 3 bases separated the two germline ends. Germline V gene sequence: CDR1 SEHNR, CDR2 FQNEAQ (reference sequence). The CDR3 loop reads CASSLASYGYTF. CDR3 nucleotides: TGTGCCAGCAGCTTAGCTAGCTATGGCTACACCTTC.

The rearrangement joins TRBV4-2 to TRBJ1-2, with 8 bases matching TRBD1. Germline lookup yields CDR1 LGHNA and CDR2 YNFKEQ. V lost 6 bases to trimming and J lost 3 bases; unmatched junction nucleotides: 6. CDR3 length: 14 residues. CDR3 DNA: TGTGCCAGCAGACCCGGACAGGGACACTATGGCTACACCTTC. This encodes CASRPGQGHYGYTF.

V gene TRBV18 combines with J gene TRBJ2-1, with D possibly being TRBD2 (6 bases). Trimming removed 0 bases at V and 6 bases at J, with 15 bases between. The germline V gene has CDR1 KGHSH and CDR2 LQKENI. This CDR3 has 16 residues. CDR3 sequence reads: CASSPPRGGAGNEQFF. CDR3 in DNA: TGTGCCAGCTCACCACCGAGGGGAGGCGCGGGCAATGAGCAGTTCTTC. The full variable domain, its missing parts supplied by reference TRBV18 and TRBJ2-1, is NAGVMQNPRHLVRRRGQEARLRCSPMKGHSHVYWYRQLPEEGLKFMVYLQKENIIDESGMPKERFSAEFPKEGPSILRIQQVVRGDSAAYFCASSPPRGGAGNEQFFGPGTRLTVL.

The chain combines TRBV30 with TRBJ2-5; tentative D call: TRBD1 (6 bases). From germline, CDR1 is GTSNPN and CDR2 SVGIG (reference sequence). This CDR3 contains 13 residues. V gave up 4 bases and J gave up 6 bases, with 15 bases separating them. CDR3 in DNA: TGTGCCTGGATTAAGGGGGTCGGGCAGACCCAGTACTTC. It yields the protein CAWIKGVGQTQYF.

V usage is TRBV10-1 and J usage is TRBJ1-1; 8 bases agree with TRBD1. The CDR3 extends over 14 amino acids. Germline lookup yields CDR1 WNHNN and CDR2 SYGVQD (reference sequence). The J segment lost 1 base and the V segment lost 6 bases, leaving 4 bases of the junction unmatched. The CDR3 sequence is CASSAQGENTEAFF. The CDR3 nucleotides are TGCGCCAGCAGCGCACAGGGGGAGAACACTGAAGCTTTCTTT.

The chain links TRBV2 to TRBJ2-7; 11 bases line up with TRBD1. The CDR3 is made up of 14 amino acids. Germline-derived CDR1 and CDR2 are SNHLY and FYNNEI. V lost 10 bases and J lost 6; bases outside the gene matches: 11. For the CDR3, the DNA is TGTGCCACCTCGGCCGGGACAGGGGGACGCGAGCAGTACTTC. Protein product: CATSAGTGGREQYF.

The rearrangement joins TRBV11-3 to TRBJ1-1; perhaps TRBD1 as D (5 bases). V was trimmed by 3 bases and J by 5 bases, leaving 10 bases between them. The CDR3 is made up of 13 amino acids. Per germline, CDR1 SGHNT and CDR2 YENEEA. CDR3 bases: TGTGCCAGCAGCTTCCCAGGACATACTGAAGCTTTCTTT. Translated: CASSFPGHTEAFF.

J is TRBJ2-1 and V is TRBV9; D is unresolved. The germline CDR1 and CDR2 sequences are SGDLS and YYNGEE. The CDR3 is 13 amino acids. Trimming stripped 0 bases from V and 9 bases from J, with 10 bases between. The CDR3 coding sequence is TGTGCCAGCAGCGTAGAAGTGGAGAGTGAGCAGTTCTTC. Encoded protein: CASSVEVESEQFF.

V and J are TRBV9 and TRBJ2-5; D not certain. V was clipped by 4 bases and J by 0 bases, with 10 bases between them. Germline V gene lookup returns CDR1 SGDLS and CDR2 YYNGEE. CDR3 length: 14 residues. The CDR3 coding sequence is TGTGCCAGCAGCTCCCAATTGTACCAAGAGACCCAGTACTTC. Translated: CASSSQLYQETQYF. Complete variable domain (other parts from reference TRBV9 and TRBJ2-5): DSGVTQTPKHLITATGQRVTLRCSPRSGDLSVYWYQQSLDQGLQFLIQYYNGEERAKGNILERFSAQQFPDLHSELNLSSLELGDSALYFCASSSQLYQETQYFGPGTRLLVL.

This chain links TRBV6-1 with TRBJ1-2, with D possibly TRBD1 on 6 matching bases. The CDR3 length is 13 residues. V was shortened by 8 bases and J by 1 base, with 11 bases between the two germline ends. Germline CDR1 is MNHNS and CDR2 is SASEGT. The CDR3 is CASWQGSNYGYTF. The DNA of the CDR3 is TGTGCCAGCTGGCAGGGGAGTAACTATGGCTACACCTTC.

The rearrangement uses TRBV13 and TRBJ2-3, with TRBD2 matching over 11 bases. The CDR3 runs to 16 residues. Germline trimming cut 1 base from V and 1 base from J; bases unmatched to any gene: 1. CDR1 is PRHDT and CDR2 is FYEKMQ in the germline V gene (reference sequence). The CDR3 here is CASSLVTSGGTDTQYF. The CDR3 coding sequence is TGTGCCAGCAGCTTAGTGACTAGCGGGGGCACAGATACGCAGTATTTT.

The chain joins TRBV11-1 to TRBJ2-5, with TRBD1 matching 7 bases. Germline values: CDR1 SGHAT, CDR2 FQDESV (reference sequence). This CDR3 is 14 amino acids long. The ends lost 1 base at V and 1 base at J; junction bases unmatched: 0. This chain's CDR3 is CASSLGTGQETQYF. In DNA form, the CDR3 reads TGTGCCAGCAGCTTAGGGACAGGCCAAGAGACCCAGTACTTC.

The chain recombines TRBV11-2 with TRBJ2-3, with D possibly matching TRBD2 (5 bases). The germline V gene encodes CDR1 SGHAT and CDR2 FQNNGV. Trimming cost V 1 base and J 5 bases, with 10 bases left between them. The length of the CDR3 is 14 residues. This CDR3 is CASSLGVGGDTQYF. For the CDR3, the DNA is TGTGCCAGCAGCTTAGGAGTCGGAGGAGATACGCAGTATTTT.

This chain links TRBV5-6 with TRBJ1-2; D is ambiguous. The CDR3 totals 13 residues. Germline-derived CDR1 and CDR2 are SGHDT and YYEEEE. Deletions cut 3 bases from V and 3 bases from J, with 9 bases between. The CDR3 sequence: CASSYWHDYGYTF. DNA for the CDR3: TGTGCCAGCAGCTATTGGCATGACTATGGCTACACCTTC.

The V gene is TRBV5-1, the J gene TRBJ2-2, with a possible D match to TRBD1 (6 bases). The CDR3 loop spans 14 amino acids. V lost 9 bases and J 2 bases, leaving 14 bases between the germline ends. Germline values: CDR1 SGHRS, CDR2 YFSETQ. The CDR3 DNA is TGCGCCACCACCCCCGGGACAAACACCGGGGAGCTGTTTTTT. Amino acid sequence: CATTPGTNTGELFF.

The rearrangement uses TRBV2 and TRBJ2-1; D remains ambiguous. The V gene lost 6 bases and the J gene lost 5 bases, with 23 bases spanning the gap. Germline V gives CDR1 SNHLY, CDR2 FYNNEI. This CDR3 spans 17 amino acids. CDR3 amino acids: CASRIAWLGGRHNEQFF. The CDR3 DNA follows: TGTGCCAGCAGGATTGCTTGGCTAGGTGGCCGACACAATGAGCAGTTCTTC.

The chain links TRBV5-1 to TRBJ2-1; no clear D gene. Germline loops: CDR1 SGHRS, CDR2 YFSETQ. Trimming took off 0 bases at V and 0 bases at J, with 10 bases between the two ends. CDR3 length: 16 residues. CDR3 nucleotide sequence: TGCGCCAGCAGCTTGGTGGGCCGAAGCTCCTACAATGAGCAGTTCTTC. Protein product: CASSLVGRSSYNEQFF.

The V call is TRBV2, the J call TRBJ1-3; D call uncertain. Germline V gene data show CDR1 as SNHLY and CDR2 as FYNNEI. Between the trimmed V and J ends, which lost 6 bases and 4 bases, there was a span of 13 bases. This CDR3 is built from 14 residues. The CDR3 here is CASRNARGGNTIYF. The CDR3 DNA sequence: TGTGCCAGCAGAAACGCCCGAGGGGGAAACACCATATATTTT. The variable domain in full, completed from reference TRBV2 and TRBJ1-3, reads EPEVTQTPSHQVTQMGQEVILRCVPISNHLYFYWYRQILGQKVEFLVSFYNNEISEKSEIFDDQFSVERPDGSNFTLKIRSTKLEDSAMYFCASRNARGGNTIYFGEGSWLTVV.

This rearrangement joins TRBV5-1 to TRBJ2-7; no reliable D call. The V end lost 2 bases, the J end lost 0 bases, and 9 bases lay between the germline ends. Germline V gene data show CDR1 as SGHRS and CDR2 as YFSETQ. CDR3 length equals 14 residues. CDR3 coding DNA: TGCGCCAGCAGCTTCGGCGGCCGCTCCTACGAGCAGTACTTC. Protein: CASSFGGRSYEQYF.

The chain recombines TRBV6-1 with TRBJ1-2; D is unclear. The V gene lost 1 base and the J gene lost 8 bases, with 20 bases spanning the gap. Germline V gives CDR1 MNHNS, CDR2 SASEGT. The CDR3 covers 16 residues. The CDR3 spells CASSEVSQATRRGYTF. The DNA of the CDR3 is TGTGCCAGCAGTGAAGTTAGTCAGGCCACCCGGAGGGGCTACACCTTC.

This chain uses TRBV6-6 with TRBJ1-3, with D possibly being TRBD1 (5 bases). Germline-derived CDR1 and CDR2 are MNHNY and SVGAGI (reference sequence). CDR3 size: 12 residues. Trimming took off 7 bases at V and 7 bases at J, with 11 bases between the two ends. This chain's CDR3 is CASTQGINTIYF. In DNA, the CDR3 is TGTGCCAGCACCCAGGGTATCAACACCATATATTTT.

The chain employs TRBV19 and TRBJ2-3; 9 bases match TRBD2. Germline CDR1 reads LNHDA; CDR2 reads SQIVND (reference sequence). The CDR3 loop spans 15 amino acids. V trimming: 5 bases; J trimming: 2 bases; junction bases outside the gene matches: 5. The DNA of the CDR3 is TGTGCCAGTAGTCCCCTAGCGGGGAACACAGATACGCAGTATTTT. It encodes CASSPLAGNTDTQYF.

V usage is TRBV18 and J usage is TRBJ2-7; 10 bases map to TRBD1. The CDR3 has 15 amino acids. Trimming took 6 bases from V and 5 from J; bases not matched to a gene: 10. Germline V gene data show CDR1 as KGHSH and CDR2 as LQKENI. This CDR3 reads CASSLTGTGVDEQYF. DNA of the CDR3: TGTGCCAGCTCGCTAACCGGGACAGGGGTTGACGAGCAGTACTTC.

This sequence joins TRBV6-6 and TRBJ1-2; 9 nucleotides line up with TRBD1. The CDR3 is made up of 16 amino acids. Germline V gene data show CDR1 as MNHNY and CDR2 as SVGAGI (reference sequence). Trimming cost V 7 bases and J 2 bases; bases outside gene matches: 11. The CDR3: CASNPRGGTGNYGYTF. DNA for the CDR3: TGTGCCAGCAATCCCAGAGGAGGGACAGGGAACTATGGCTACACCTTC.

The chain combines TRBV29-1 with TRBJ2-3, with a possible D match to TRBD1 (6 bases). Trimming removed 4 bases at V and 6 bases at J, with 11 bases between. Germline assignment: CDR1 SQVTM and CDR2 ANQGSEA. This CDR3 has 12 residues. Here the CDR3 DNA reads TGCAGCGTTGTCTGGACAGCGGATACGCAGTATTTT. It codes for CSVVWTADTQYF.

Here the CDR3 reads CASSFGGEKEKLFF. DNA of the CDR3: TGCGCCAGCAGCTTTGGGGGGGAAAAGGAAAAACTGTTTTTT. The chain employs TRBV5-1 and TRBJ1-4; possible D gene TRBD1, 5 bases. In germline, CDR1 is SGHRS, CDR2 YFSETQ. V gave up 2 bases and J gave up 8 bases, with 13 bases separating them. The CDR3 sequence is 14 residues long.

The chain has TRBV7-8 and TRBJ1-5; 8 bases are a match to TRBD1. Germline assignment: CDR1 SGHVS and CDR2 FQNEAQ. This CDR3 is built from 15 residues. After removal of 5 bases from V and 4 bases from J, the junction contained 7 bases not matched to a gene. The CDR3: CASSRQGIGNQPQHF. CDR3 in DNA: TGTGCCAGCAGCCGACAGGGGATCGGAAATCAGCCCCAGCATTTT.